The present entry profiles one TCR beta chain with its context. The sample comes from a study of blood T cell dynamics during melanoma immunotherapy. Whole-study context: Patients with metastatic melanoma got pembrolizumab or nivolumab-ipilimumab as first-line care.

DNA loading was fixed at 300 to 350 ng for all bulk PBMC samples. The data were produced by immunoSEQ multiplex PCR, yet TCRdb's version contains in-frame clones alone and is incomplete. The table lists approximately 15,000 clones, about 93% of them singletons. CDR1 is ENHRY and CDR2 is SYGVKD in the germline V gene. There are 16 residues in the CDR3. Trimming removed 6 bases at V and 2 bases at J, with 20 bases between. Sample time point: week 3, after first cycle of checkpoint inhibitor. Patients had no prior systemic cancer treatment, immunosuppressants or other active cancers. Sequencing was performed on blood, taken from a patient treated with checkpoint blockade. The J gene is TRBJ2-7, the V gene TRBV10-3; D may be TRBD1 or TRBD2 (6 bases each). This receptor was taken from a human donor with melanoma. CDR3 loop: CAISGAGQKGTYEQYF. The DNA for the CDR3 is TGTGCCATCAGCGGCGCGGGACAAAAGGGAACCTACGAGCAGTACTTC.